This TCR beta chain was sequenced during a study of blood T cells in healthy people across ages. The authors ran a second PCR of 7 to 11 cycles using a sample-barcoded 5' primer and a J-beta primer mix. All samples yielded 3 million or more CDR3-containing paired-end reads. TCRdb re-called the 5' RACE reads through MiXCR, storing one row per CDR3 protein. Here the sample spans roughly 1,800,000 distinct CDR3 sequences, 49% being singletons. This CDR3 comprises 17 residues. V lost 4 bases to trimming and J lost 7 bases; unmatched junction nucleotides: 16. Notes on this clonotype: What it recognizes is unknown.

Findings of the study overall: Unsorted PBMC input precluded a conclusive naive versus antigen-experienced comparison.

The sequence derives from a woman aged 40-49 years in good health. V usage is TRBV12-3 or TRBV12-4 and J usage is TRBJ2-7; 10 bases are shared with TRBD1. The sequenced material came from blood. CDR3 DNA: TGTGCCAGCAGTTGGGGGACAGGGGACCCACACCCCAATGAGCAGTACTTC. It specifies CASSWGTGDPHPNEQYF.